The 32 T cell receptor beta chains presented below share a single source sample, sequenced in a study of beta chain features in type 1 diabetes. Study-level points and caveats: TCRB CDR3 length was moderately but significantly reduced in all four CD4+ subsets of Type 1 diabetes patients.

Sequenced material consisted of expressed TCRB transcripts (all of the isolated RNA was reverse transcribed). Profiling relied on immunoSEQ multiplex PCR, and the TCRdb table lists in-frame clones only, not all of them. The sample carries approximately 730,000 clones, roughly 13% recorded once. Their antigen targets remain unknown. The source material was naive CD4+ T cells from blood. The receptor source for this set is a man younger than 30 with type 1 diabetes.

This rearrangement joins TRBV5-8 to TRBJ2-5; D tentatively reads TRBD1 or TRBD2 (6 bases each). Germline CDR1 SGHTS, CDR2 YDEGEE. The CDR3 runs 18 residues. V lost 0 bases, J lost 2 bases, and 20 bases lay in between. The chain's CDR3 is CASSLGGASHSQQETQYF. CDR3 coding DNA: TGTGCCAGCAGCTTGGGGGGGGCCAGCCACTCCCAACAAGAGACCCAGTACTTC. Using reference TRBV5-8 and TRBJ2-5 for the parts outside the CDR3, the full variable domain is EAGVTQSPTHLIKTRGQQATLRCSPISGHTSVYWYQQALGLGLQFLLWYDEGEERNRGNFPPRFSGRQFPNYSSELNVNALELEDSALYLCASSLGGASHSQQETQYFGPGTRLLVL.

The chain employs TRBV29-1 and TRBJ2-6, with D possibly being TRBD2 (6 bases). Germline CDR1 reads SQVTM; CDR2 reads ANQGSEA. This CDR3 is 16 amino acids long. CDR3 in DNA: TGCAGGTGGAGGGTCAGATTCCTCTCTGGGGCCAACGTCCTGACTTTC. Translating gives CRWRVRFLSGANVLTF.

The chain is built from TRBV9 and TRBJ2-1, with 9 bases identical to TRBD2. J lost 8 bases, V lost 0 bases, and 12 bases had no gene match. The CDR3 length is 17 residues. Per the germline V gene, CDR1 is SGDLS and CDR2 is YYNGEE. The DNA of the CDR3 is TGTGCCAGCAGCGTAGGGCAGAGGGGGACTAGCCTCGATGAGCAGTTCTTC. Translating it yields CASSVGQRGTSLDEQFF.

This clone was recorded a few times. Other DNA sequences in this specimen translate into the identical CDR3. The chain uses TRBV20-1 and TRBJ2-1, with D unresolved. CDR1 and CDR2 (germline): DFQATT, SNEGSKA (reference sequence). This CDR3 spans 11 amino acids. V was clipped by 6 bases and J by 2 bases, with 5 bases between them. The CDR3 sequence: CSARTYNEQFF. CDR3 sequence (DNA): TGCAGTGCGAGGACCTACAATGAGCAGTTCTTC.

The CDR3 nucleotides read TGTGCCAGCAGCTTACTAGCCGACCTCAACTACGAGCAGTACTTC. Protein product: CASSLLADLNYEQYF. The chain recombines TRBV7-6 with TRBJ2-7; possibly TRBD2 for D (5 bases). The germline CDR1 and CDR2 sequences are SGHVS and FNYEAQ. Trimming pared 2 bases from V and 3 bases from J, leaving 14 bases between. The CDR3 has 15 amino acids.

This sequence joins TRBV28 and TRBJ1-5; a possible D gene is TRBD1 (6 bases). CDR1 MDHEN and CDR2 SYDVKM come from the germline V gene. Trimming pared 10 bases from V and 2 bases from J, leaving 9 bases between. This CDR3 is 12 amino acids long. The CDR3 loop reads CAMQGRNQPQHF. As DNA, the CDR3 is TGTGCCATGCAGGGGCGCAATCAGCCCCAGCATTTT.

This clone was detected only a few times. The genes are TRBV6-1 and TRBJ2-3; D perhaps matches TRBD1 (5 bases). Germline-derived CDR1 and CDR2 are MNHNS and SASEGT. V lost 9 bases, J lost 6 bases, and 13 bases lay in between. CDR3 size: 12 residues. CDR3 amino acids: CASETVHDTQYF. The CDR3 DNA is TGTGCCAGTGAGACAGTGCACGATACGCAGTATTTT.

This chain connects TRBV15 to TRBJ1-6, with D maybe TRBD1 (6 bases). The V gene's germline CDR1 is LNHNV and CDR2 YYDKDF (reference sequence). The ends were cut back, 4 bases at V and 0 bases at J, with 22 bases in the middle. CDR3 length equals 20 residues. In nucleotides, the CDR3 is TGTGCCACCAGCACGACCGGCGGACAGTCATTAAGCTCCTATAATTCACCCCTCCACTTT. This sequence encodes CATSTTGGQSLSSYNSPLHF.

This clone was seen a handful of times. The chain links TRBV5-1 to TRBJ2-3, with 8 bases matching TRBD1. In germline, CDR1 is SGHRS, CDR2 YFSETQ. This CDR3 is 15 amino acids long. The J segment lost 1 base and the V segment lost 4 bases, leaving 5 bases of the junction unmatched. CDR3 amino acids: CASSGQGGGTDTQYF. The CDR3 DNA sequence: TGCGCCAGCAGCGGACAGGGCGGAGGCACAGATACGCAGTATTTT.

The rearrangement links TRBV5-1 to TRBJ2-1; D call uncertain. Trimming pared 0 bases from V and 8 bases from J, leaving 9 bases between. The germline V gene encodes CDR1 SGHRS and CDR2 YFSETQ. The length of the CDR3 is 13 residues. The CDR3 protein is CASSLAGRDEQFF. The CDR3 nucleotides are TGCGCCAGCAGCTTGGCCGGAAGAGATGAGCAGTTCTTC. The variable domain in full, completed from reference TRBV5-1 and TRBJ2-1, reads KAGVTQTPRYLIKTRGQQVTLSCSPISGHRSVSWYQQTPGQGLQFLFEYFSETQRNKGNFPGRFSGRQFSNSRSEMNVSTLELGDSALYLCASSLAGRDEQFFGPGTRLTVL.

This clone was seen a few times. The V and J genes are TRBV6-1 and TRBJ2-7, with 11 bases aligning to TRBD1. CDR3 length equals 17 residues. CDR1 and CDR2 (germline): MNHNS, SASEGT. V was clipped by 1 base and J by 3 bases; unmatched bases: 8. The CDR3 loop reads CASSEDSGTGGVYEQYF. The CDR3 DNA sequence: TGTGCCAGCAGTGAAGATTCAGGGACAGGGGGGGTCTACGAGCAGTACTTC.

CDR3 coding DNA: TGTGCCAGCAGTTCCCGGGGGTCCGATAATTCACCCCTCCACTTT. Translation: CASSSRGSDNSPLHF. This rearrangement joins TRBV7-2 to TRBJ1-6; D perhaps matches TRBD1 (5 bases). V shed 6 bases and J shed 5 bases, with 14 bases lying between them. This CDR3 comprises 15 residues. Germline V gene sequence: CDR1 SGHTA, CDR2 FQGNSA.

About this clone itself: This sample also contains other DNA sequences that code for the same CDR3. V usage is TRBV2 and J usage is TRBJ1-4; no clear D. The CDR3 runs 12 residues. The germline V gene has CDR1 SNHLY and CDR2 FYNNEI. Trimming cost V 4 bases and J 7 bases, with 7 bases left between them. The CDR3 DNA reads as TGTGCCAGCAGTGGGGGTGGTGAAAAACTGTTTTTT. Protein: CASSGGGEKLFF.

The rearrangement links TRBV14 to TRBJ1-6; 7 nucleotides match TRBD1. Germline lookup yields CDR1 SGHDN and CDR2 FVKESK. J was trimmed by 10 bases and V by 3 bases; bases with no gene match: 9. The CDR3 runs 15 residues. The CDR3 coding sequence is TGTGCCAGCAGCCACGCCGGGACAGCTAAATCACCCCTCCACTTT. It codes for CASSHAGTAKSPLHF.

This clone has just a few counts. The rearrangement joins TRBV7-2 to TRBJ2-7; D gene unclear. The V gene's germline CDR1 is SGHTA and CDR2 FQGNSA. V was clipped by 0 bases and J by 4 bases, with 22 bases between them. CDR3 length: 18 amino acids. For the CDR3, the DNA is TGTGCCAGCAGCTTAGCGGATTGGGCACCGTCTTCCCATTACGAGCAGTACTTC. Translated: CASSLADWAPSSHYEQYF.

The sample holds a few counts of this clone. The chain recombines TRBV19 with TRBJ2-1; a possible D gene is TRBD1 (6 bases). V shed 3 bases and J shed 7 bases, with 13 bases lying between them. The CDR3 has 14 residues. Germline CDR1 and CDR2: LNHDA and SQIVND (reference sequence). The DNA of the CDR3 is TGTGCCAGTAGTATTGGGGCAGGGGAGAATGAGCAGTTCTTC. As protein: CASSIGAGENEQFF.

This chain joins TRBV18 and TRBJ2-7; 7 bases map to TRBD1. The CDR3 consists of 15 residues. Per germline, CDR1 KGHSH and CDR2 LQKENI. Trimming at V came to 4 bases and at J to 2 bases, leaving 8 bases not matched to a gene. The CDR3 DNA reads as TGTGCCAGCTCACAGGGCACAGGGGCAACCTACGAGCAGTACTTC. Protein: CASSQGTGATYEQYF.

The V and J genes are TRBV6-1 and TRBJ1-2; 7 nucleotides match TRBD1. The germline V gene encodes CDR1 MNHNS and CDR2 SASEGT. Unmatched junction bases numbered 4, after V lost 5 bases and J lost 4 bases. The CDR3 has 13 amino acids. The CDR3 DNA sequence: TGTGCCAGCAGTCCGGGACAGCTCTATGGCTACACCTTC. Its translation: CASSPGQLYGYTF.

This clone was recorded a few times. J is TRBJ2-7 and V is TRBV6-1; D perhaps matches TRBD1 (6 bases). The length of the CDR3 is 12 residues. Trimming took off 2 bases at V and 7 bases at J, with 9 bases between the two ends. The germline V gene has CDR1 MNHNS and CDR2 SASEGT. The CDR3 loop is CASSEQTGEQYF. As DNA, the CDR3 is TGTGCCAGCAGTGAACAAACAGGGGAGCAGTACTTC.

There are a few counts of this clone. J is TRBJ2-7 and V is TRBV30; 9 nucleotides align to TRBD1. V shed 1 base and J 5 bases; nucleotides not matched to a gene: 6. The V gene's germline CDR1 is GTSNPN and CDR2 SVGIG (reference sequence). This CDR3 spans 14 amino acids. The CDR3 sequence is CAWSGGTGSHEQYF. In DNA, the CDR3 is TGTGCCTGGAGTGGGGGGACAGGGTCCCACGAGCAGTACTTC.

The gene calls are TRBV7-9 and TRBJ2-2; the D is unclear. The V end lost 3 bases, the J end lost 0 bases, and 11 bases lay between the germline ends. The germline CDR1 and CDR2 sequences are SEHNR and FQNEAQ (reference sequence). CDR3 length equals 16 residues. DNA of the CDR3: TGTGCCAGCAGCTTCCTGGCGCCCTCGAACACCGGGGAGCTGTTTTTT. It codes for CASSFLAPSNTGELFF.

Here the CDR3 reads CASSPPSGGPYNEQFF. In DNA form, the CDR3 reads TGTGCCAGCTCACCACCTAGCGGGGGCCCTTACAATGAGCAGTTCTTC. The rearrangement uses TRBV18 and TRBJ2-1, with 9 bases identical to TRBD2. The germline V gene encodes CDR1 KGHSH and CDR2 LQKENI. Trimming took 0 bases from V and 4 from J; bases not matched to a gene: 4. The CDR3 runs 16 residues.

This chain links TRBV2 with TRBJ2-5, with 7 nucleotides matching TRBD1. The CDR3 runs 14 residues. Germline CDR1 and CDR2: SNHLY and FYNNEI. The J segment lost 7 bases and the V segment lost 6 bases, leaving 11 bases of the junction unmatched. The CDR3 region is CASSNPGQLLTQYF. DNA of the CDR3: TGTGCCAGCAGCAATCCGGGACAGCTTCTGACCCAGTACTTC. The whole variable domain, filled in from reference TRBV2 and TRBJ2-5, reads EPEVTQTPSHQVTQMGQEVILRCVPISNHLYFYWYRQILGQKVEFLVSFYNNEISEKSEIFDDQFSVERPDGSNFTLKIRSTKLEDSAMYFCASSNPGQLLTQYFGPGTRLLVL.

The rearrangement joins TRBV7-2 to TRBJ1-4; TRBD1 agrees at 7 bases. V gave up 5 bases and J gave up 5 bases; unmatched junction bases: 8. This CDR3 comprises 15 residues. The germline CDR1 and CDR2 sequences are SGHTA and FQGNSA. The CDR3 sequence is CASSRIQGQNEKLFF. The CDR3 bases are TGTGCCAGCAGCCGGATACAGGGACAGAATGAAAAACTGTTTTTT.

V gene TRBV19 combines with J gene TRBJ2-7; D possibly corresponds to TRBD1 (6 bases). V lost 5 bases to trimming and J lost 2 bases, with 19 bases between them. Germline CDR1 and CDR2: LNHDA and SQIVND (reference sequence). CDR3 length: 16 residues. CDR3 DNA: TGTGCCAGTAGTCCGATGGTCGGACAGCCGACCTACGAGCAGTACTTC. Amino acid sequence: CASSPMVGQPTYEQYF.

J is TRBJ2-3 and V is TRBV5-4; D may be TRBD2 (6 bases). The CDR3 spans 16 residues. The germline V gene encodes CDR1 SGHNT and CDR2 YYREEE (reference sequence). V shed 4 bases and J shed 0 bases, with 15 bases lying between them. CDR3 sequence (DNA): TGTGCCAGCAGCGCGGGGACGCAGACTAGCACAGATACGCAGTATTTT. This gives the protein CASSAGTQTSTDTQYF. Supplemented by reference TRBV5-4 and TRBJ2-3, the full variable domain reads ETGVTQSPTHLIKTRGQQVTLRCSSQSGHNTVSWYQQALGQGPQFIFQYYREEENGRGNFPPRFSGLQFPNYSSELNVNALELDDSALYLCASSAGTQTSTDTQYFGPGTRLTVL.

The CDR3 sequence is CASSATQGNYGYTF. The CDR3 region has the DNA TGTGCCAGCAGCGCTACCCAGGGTAATTATGGCTACACCTTC. The chain carries TRBV13 and TRBJ1-2; possible D gene TRBD1, 5 bases. Deletions cut 5 bases from V and 5 bases from J, with 15 bases between. There are 14 residues in the CDR3. Germline lookup yields CDR1 PRHDT and CDR2 FYEKMQ (reference sequence).

This sequence joins TRBV19 and TRBJ2-2, with TRBD2 matching 12 bases. CDR3 size: 14 residues. Trimming cost V 10 bases and J 8 bases; bases outside gene matches: 8. The germline CDR1 and CDR2 sequences are LNHDA and SQIVND (reference sequence). The chain's CDR3 is CAISRGLAGGELFF. DNA of the CDR3: TGTGCCATTTCTAGAGGACTAGCGGGGGGGGAGCTGTTTTTT.

The chain links TRBV6-5 to TRBJ1-2; the match to TRBD1 covers 7 bases. J gave up 8 bases and V 6 bases, and 12 bases lay outside the gene matches. CDR3 size: 14 residues. Germline CDR1 MNHEY, CDR2 SVGAGI. The CDR3 loop is CASSDPRGALGYTF. The CDR3 DNA follows: TGTGCCAGCAGCGACCCCAGGGGGGCGCTGGGCTACACCTTC.

Only a few counts were recorded for this clone. This chain links TRBV4-1 with TRBJ2-3, with D perhaps matching TRBD1 or TRBD2 (6 bases each). Germline V gene data show CDR1 as MGHRA and CDR2 as YSYEKL. This CDR3 is built from 13 residues. Between the trimmed V and J ends, which lost 0 bases and 13 bases, there was a span of 14 bases. The CDR3 DNA reads TGCGCCAGCAGCCAAGATTCGGGGGCCGCCGAGTATTTT. This translates into CASSQDSGAAEYF.

This clone was seen only a few times. The chain uses TRBV21-1 and TRBJ2-3. TRBV21-1 constitutes a pseudogene. This CDR3 has 13 residues. CDR3 nucleotide sequence: TGTGCCAGCACATCCGCGACCGGCGCGACGCAGTATTTT. Translation: CASTSATGATQYF.

This clone was observed a handful of times. This sample also contains other DNA sequences that code for the same CDR3. The chain has TRBV6-6 and TRBJ2-5; D gene ambiguous. The germline V gene encodes CDR1 MNHNY and CDR2 SVGAGI (reference sequence). This CDR3 is 11 amino acids long. V was clipped by 5 bases and J by 2 bases, with 3 bases between them. The CDR3 loop is CASSQQETQYF. The CDR3 nucleotides read TGTGCCAGCAGTCAACAAGAGACCCAGTACTTC.